The 2 T cell receptor beta chains below all came from one sample that was sequenced in a study of T-cell reconstitution after alpha-beta-depleted transplantation in children. During its preparation, the TCRbeta library received unique molecular identifiers. TCRdb reprocessed the PCR reads via MiXCR and lists one record per CDR3 protein. The sample carries roughly 400,000 distinct CDR3 sequences, over 40% recorded once. Material: PBMCs, obtained before TCRalphabeta/CD19-depleted stem cell transplant. The receptors were sampled from a girl aged 2-15 years with aplastic anemia, due to receive a stem cell transplant.

This chain uses TRBV20-1 with TRBJ2-3; TRBD1 aligns across 7 bases. V shed 2 bases and J 1 base; nucleotides not matched to a gene: 9. The length of the CDR3 is 16 residues. Germline CDR1 is DFQATT and CDR2 is SNEGSKA (reference sequence). The CDR3 here is CSARTPTGVGTDTQYF. In DNA form, the CDR3 reads TGCAGTGCTAGAACACCTACAGGGGTGGGCACAGATACGCAGTATTTT.

This clonotype was detected a few times. The genes are TRBV5-1 and TRBJ2-3; 10 positions agree with TRBD2. The CDR3 sequence is 15 residues long. V dropped 6 bases and J dropped 5; count of bases not matched to a gene: 9. The germline gives CDR1 SGHRS, CDR2 YFSETQ. Here the CDR3 reads CASTDASGSLDTQYF. The CDR3 region has the DNA TGCGCCAGCACGGATGCTAGCGGGAGTTTAGATACGCAGTATTTT.